This T cell receptor beta chain was retrieved from a study of T cells after posttransplantation cyclophosphamide. Per germline, CDR1 MNHEY and CDR2 SMNVEV (reference sequence). V shed 6 bases, J shed 8 bases, and the junction held 9 bases outside the gene matches. The CDR3 is 14 residues long. This clone came up a few times. The antigen remains unidentified. The sample contains more than one DNA sequence encoding this CDR3. Study outcomes and limitations: Recipient CMV seropositivity and CMV reactivation strongly tracked TRB clonality.

Generated by immunoSEQ multiplex PCR, the TCRdb table keeps only in-frame clones and is missing some. The data show tens of thousands of clones, 73% seen once. The genes are TRBV27 and TRBJ1-4, with 7 bases matching TRBD1. Sequenced input: memory CD4+ T cells sorted from PBMCs. This TCR was sampled from a woman aged 60-75 years in good health, CMV-negative, and a related stem cell transplant donor. CDR3 sequence: CASSPNLTGEKLFF. The CDR3 coding sequence is TGTGCCAGCAGCCCCAACCTGACAGGGGAAAAACTGTTTTTT.